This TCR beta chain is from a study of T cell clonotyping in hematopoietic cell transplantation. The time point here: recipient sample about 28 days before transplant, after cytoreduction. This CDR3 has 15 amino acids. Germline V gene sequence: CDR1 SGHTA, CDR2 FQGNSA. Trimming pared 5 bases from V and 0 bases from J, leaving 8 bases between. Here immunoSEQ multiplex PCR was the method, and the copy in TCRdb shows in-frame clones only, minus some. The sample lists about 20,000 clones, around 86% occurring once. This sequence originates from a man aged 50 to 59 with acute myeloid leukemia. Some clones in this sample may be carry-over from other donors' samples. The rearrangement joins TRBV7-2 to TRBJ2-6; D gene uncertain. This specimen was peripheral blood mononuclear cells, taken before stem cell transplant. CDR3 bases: TGTGCCAGCAGCAAATGGAGCTCTGGGGCCAACGTCCTGACTTTC. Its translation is CASSKWSSGANVLTF. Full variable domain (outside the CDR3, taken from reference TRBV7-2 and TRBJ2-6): GAGVSQSPSNKVTEKGKDVELRCDPISGHTALYWYRQSLGQGLEFLIYFQGNSAPDKSGLPSDRFSAERTGGSVSTLTIQRTQQEDSAVYLCASSKWSSGANVLTFGAGSRLTVL.